Listed here is a single T cell receptor (beta chain). The antigen remains undetermined. The data were taken from a study of cytomegalovirus exposure and HLA in healthy donors. Regarding the study as a whole: Through in vitro validation, three CMV-associated chains were shown to be specific for CMV antigens.

V shed 8 bases and J shed 0 bases, with 14 bases lying between them. Germline CDR1 reads MNHNY; CDR2 reads SVGAGI (reference sequence). The CDR3 extends over 15 amino acids. Assay used: immunoSEQ multiplex PCR; TCRdb lists only in-frame clones, some missing. The sample has roughly 120,000 clones; roughly 90% are singletons. The chain has TRBV6-6 and TRBJ1-3; no firm D call. This TCR came from a woman younger than 30 in good health and CMV-seropositive. Sequencing was carried out using PBMCs. CDR3: CASFLRSHSGNTIYF. The CDR3 DNA is TGTGCCAGCTTCCTCAGATCCCACTCTGGAAACACCATATATTTT.